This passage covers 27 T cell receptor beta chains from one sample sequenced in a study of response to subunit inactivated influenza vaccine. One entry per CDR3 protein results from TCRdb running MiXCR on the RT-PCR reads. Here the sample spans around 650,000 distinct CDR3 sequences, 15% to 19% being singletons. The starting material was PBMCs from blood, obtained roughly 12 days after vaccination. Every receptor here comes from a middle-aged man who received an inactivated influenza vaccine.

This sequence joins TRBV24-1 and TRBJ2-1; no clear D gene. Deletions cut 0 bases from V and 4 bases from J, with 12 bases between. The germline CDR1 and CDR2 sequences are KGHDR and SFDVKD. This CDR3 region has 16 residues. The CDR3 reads CATSDLIGNKYNEQFF. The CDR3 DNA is TGTGCCACCAGTGATTTGATTGGAAACAAGTACAATGAGCAGTTCTTC.

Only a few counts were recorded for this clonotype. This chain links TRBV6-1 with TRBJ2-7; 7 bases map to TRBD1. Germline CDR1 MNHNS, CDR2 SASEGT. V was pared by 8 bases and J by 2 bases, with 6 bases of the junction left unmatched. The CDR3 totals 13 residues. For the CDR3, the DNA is TGTGCCAGCCGATTCGGACAGGCCTACGAGCAGTACTTC. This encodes CASRFGQAYEQYF.

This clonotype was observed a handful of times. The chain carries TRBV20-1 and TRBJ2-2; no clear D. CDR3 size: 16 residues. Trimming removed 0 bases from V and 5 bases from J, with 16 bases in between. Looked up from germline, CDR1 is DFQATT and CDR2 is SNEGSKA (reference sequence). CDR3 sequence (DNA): TGCAGTGCTAGAGATCCCGCCCGGGCGCTGACCGGGGAGCTGTTTTTT. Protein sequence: CSARDPARALTGELFF.

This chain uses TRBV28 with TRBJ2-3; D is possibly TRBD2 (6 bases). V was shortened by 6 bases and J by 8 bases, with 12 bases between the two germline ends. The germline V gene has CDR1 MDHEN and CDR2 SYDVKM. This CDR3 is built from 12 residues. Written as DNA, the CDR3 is TGTGCCAGCAGGTTGATCGGGGGTACGCAGTATTTT. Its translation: CASRLIGGTQYF.

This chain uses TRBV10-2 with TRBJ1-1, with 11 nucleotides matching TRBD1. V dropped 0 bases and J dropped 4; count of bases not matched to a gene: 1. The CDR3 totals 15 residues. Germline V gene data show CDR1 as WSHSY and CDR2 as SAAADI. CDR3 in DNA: TGCGCCAGCAGTGAGTCTGGGACAGGGGGCACTGAAGCTTTCTTT. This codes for CASSESGTGGTEAFF.

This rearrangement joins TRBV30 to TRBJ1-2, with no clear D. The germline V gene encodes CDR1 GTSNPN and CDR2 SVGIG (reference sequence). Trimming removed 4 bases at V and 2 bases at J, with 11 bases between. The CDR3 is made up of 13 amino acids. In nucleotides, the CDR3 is TGTGCCTGGAAATACAGCGTAAACTATGGCTACACCTTC. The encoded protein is CAWKYSVNYGYTF.

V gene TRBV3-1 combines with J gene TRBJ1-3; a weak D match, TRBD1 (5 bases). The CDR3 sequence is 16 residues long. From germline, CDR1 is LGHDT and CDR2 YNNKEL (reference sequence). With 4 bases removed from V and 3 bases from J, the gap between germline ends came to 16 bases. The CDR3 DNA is TGTGCCAGCAGCCGATTACAGGACCAAGGTGGAAACACCATATATTTT. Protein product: CASSRLQDQGGNTIYF.

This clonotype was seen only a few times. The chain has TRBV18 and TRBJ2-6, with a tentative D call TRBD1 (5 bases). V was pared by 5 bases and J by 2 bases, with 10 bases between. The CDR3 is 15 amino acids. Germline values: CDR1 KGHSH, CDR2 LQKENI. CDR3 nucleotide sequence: TGTGCCAGCTCATCCCAGGGTCCTGGGGCCAACGTCCTGACTTTC. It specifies CASSSQGPGANVLTF.

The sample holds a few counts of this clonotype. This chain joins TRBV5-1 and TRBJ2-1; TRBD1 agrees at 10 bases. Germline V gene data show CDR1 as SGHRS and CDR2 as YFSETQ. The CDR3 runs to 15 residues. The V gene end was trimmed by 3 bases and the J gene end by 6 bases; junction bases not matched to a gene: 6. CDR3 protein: CASSSRDRGTNEQFF. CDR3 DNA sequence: TGCGCCAGCAGCTCACGGGACAGGGGAACCAATGAGCAGTTCTTC.

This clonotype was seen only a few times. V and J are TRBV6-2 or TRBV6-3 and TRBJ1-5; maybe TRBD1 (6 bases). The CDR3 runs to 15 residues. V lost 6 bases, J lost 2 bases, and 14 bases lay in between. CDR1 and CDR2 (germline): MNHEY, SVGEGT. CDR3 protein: CASSSGVLGNQPQHF. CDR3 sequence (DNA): TGTGCCAGCAGCTCAGGGGTTTTGGGCAATCAGCCCCAGCATTTT.

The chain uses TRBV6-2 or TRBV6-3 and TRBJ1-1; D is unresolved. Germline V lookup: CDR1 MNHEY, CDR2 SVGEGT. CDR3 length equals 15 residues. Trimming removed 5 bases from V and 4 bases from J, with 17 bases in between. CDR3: CASSPMLAWATEAFF. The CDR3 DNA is TGTGCCAGCAGTCCCATGCTTGCCTGGGCCACTGAAGCTTTCTTT.

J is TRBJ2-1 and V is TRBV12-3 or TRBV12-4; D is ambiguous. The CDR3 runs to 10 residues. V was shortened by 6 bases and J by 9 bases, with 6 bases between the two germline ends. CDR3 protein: CASSYAEQFF. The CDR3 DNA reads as TGTGCCAGCAGCTACGCTGAGCAGTTCTTC.

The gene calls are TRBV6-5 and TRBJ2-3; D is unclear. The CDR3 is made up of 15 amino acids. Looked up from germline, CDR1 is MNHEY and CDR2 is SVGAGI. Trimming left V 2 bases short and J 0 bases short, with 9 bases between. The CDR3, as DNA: TGTGCCAGCAGTTACGGCTTGGGTAGCACAGATACGCAGTATTTT. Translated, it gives CASSYGLGSTDTQYF.

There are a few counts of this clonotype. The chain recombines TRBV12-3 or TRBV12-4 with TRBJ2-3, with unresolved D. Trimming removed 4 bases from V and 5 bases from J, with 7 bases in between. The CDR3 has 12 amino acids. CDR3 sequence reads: CASSSQRDTQYF. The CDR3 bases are TGTGCCAGCAGTTCACAGCGAGATACGCAGTATTTT.

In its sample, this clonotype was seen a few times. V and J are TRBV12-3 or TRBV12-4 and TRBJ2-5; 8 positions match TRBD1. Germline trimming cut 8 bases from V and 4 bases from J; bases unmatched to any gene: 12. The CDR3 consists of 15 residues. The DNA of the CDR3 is TGTGCCAGCGGATCAGGGGGCCTCGAGATAGAGACCCAGTACTTC. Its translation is CASGSGGLEIETQYF.

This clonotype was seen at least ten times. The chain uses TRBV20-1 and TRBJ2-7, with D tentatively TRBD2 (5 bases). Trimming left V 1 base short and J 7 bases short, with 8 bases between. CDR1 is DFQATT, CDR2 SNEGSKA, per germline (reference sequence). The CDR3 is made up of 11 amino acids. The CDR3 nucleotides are TGCAGTGCTAGAGGCGGGTGGGAGCAGTACTTC. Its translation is CSARGGWEQYF.

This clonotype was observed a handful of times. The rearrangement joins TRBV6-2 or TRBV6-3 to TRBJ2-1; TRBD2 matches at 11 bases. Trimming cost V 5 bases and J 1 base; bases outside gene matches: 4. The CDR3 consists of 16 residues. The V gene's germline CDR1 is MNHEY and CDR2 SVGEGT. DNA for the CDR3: TGTGCCAGCAGTGGACTAGCGGGTGGGTCCTACAATGAGCAGTTCTTC. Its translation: CASSGLAGGSYNEQFF.

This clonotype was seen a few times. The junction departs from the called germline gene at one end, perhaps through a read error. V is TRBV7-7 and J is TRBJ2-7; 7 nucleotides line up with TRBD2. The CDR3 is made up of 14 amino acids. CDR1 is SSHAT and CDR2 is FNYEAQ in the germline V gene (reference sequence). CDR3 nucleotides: TGTGCTAGCAGCTTAGTCTCTAGCGGCTACGAGCAGTACTTC. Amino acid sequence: CASSLVSSGYEQYF.

CDR3: CASSRTEEETQYF. The CDR3 nucleotides read TGCGCCAGCAGCCGGACAGAGGAGGAGACCCAGTACTTC. This chain connects TRBV5-1 to TRBJ2-5; possible D gene TRBD1, 6 bases. The CDR3 has 13 residues. The germline V gene has CDR1 SGHRS and CDR2 YFSETQ. V was pared by 4 bases and J by 5 bases, with 12 bases between. Using reference TRBV5-1 and TRBJ2-5 for the parts outside the CDR3, the full variable domain is KAGVTQTPRYLIKTRGQQVTLSCSPISGHRSVSWYQQTPGQGLQFLFEYFSETQRNKGNFPGRFSGRQFSNSRSEMNVSTLELGDSALYLCASSRTEEETQYFGPGTRLLVL.

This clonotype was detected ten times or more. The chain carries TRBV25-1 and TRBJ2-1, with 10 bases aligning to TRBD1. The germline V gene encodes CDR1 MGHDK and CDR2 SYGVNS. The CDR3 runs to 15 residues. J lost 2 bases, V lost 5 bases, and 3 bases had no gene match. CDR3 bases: TGTGCCAGCAGTCGGGGGACAGGGGCCTACAATGAGCAGTTCTTC. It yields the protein CASSRGTGAYNEQFF.

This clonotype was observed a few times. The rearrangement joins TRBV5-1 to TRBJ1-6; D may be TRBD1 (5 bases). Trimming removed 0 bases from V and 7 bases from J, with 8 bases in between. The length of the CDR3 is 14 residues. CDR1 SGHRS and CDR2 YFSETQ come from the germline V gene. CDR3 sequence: CASSLGQQNSPLHF. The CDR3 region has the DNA TGCGCCAGCAGCTTGGGACAGCAAAATTCACCCCTCCACTTT. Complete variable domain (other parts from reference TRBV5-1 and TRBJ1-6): KAGVTQTPRYLIKTRGQQVTLSCSPISGHRSVSWYQQTPGQGLQFLFEYFSETQRNKGNFPGRFSGRQFSNSRSEMNVSTLELGDSALYLCASSLGQQNSPLHFGNGTRLTVT.

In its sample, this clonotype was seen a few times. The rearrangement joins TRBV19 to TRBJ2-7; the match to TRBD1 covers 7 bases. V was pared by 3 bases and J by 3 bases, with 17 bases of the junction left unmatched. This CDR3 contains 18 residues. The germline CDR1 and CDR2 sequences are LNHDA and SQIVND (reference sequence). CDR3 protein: CASSISGTVLRGVYEQYF. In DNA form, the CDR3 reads TGTGCCAGTAGTATCTCGGGGACAGTACTTAGAGGGGTCTACGAGCAGTACTTC.

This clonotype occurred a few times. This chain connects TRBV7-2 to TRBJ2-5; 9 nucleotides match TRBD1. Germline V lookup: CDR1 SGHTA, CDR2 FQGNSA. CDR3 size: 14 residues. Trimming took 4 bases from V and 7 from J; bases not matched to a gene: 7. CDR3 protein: CASSSGQGIGTQYF. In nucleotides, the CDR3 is TGTGCCAGCAGCTCAGGACAGGGGATAGGGACCCAGTACTTC.

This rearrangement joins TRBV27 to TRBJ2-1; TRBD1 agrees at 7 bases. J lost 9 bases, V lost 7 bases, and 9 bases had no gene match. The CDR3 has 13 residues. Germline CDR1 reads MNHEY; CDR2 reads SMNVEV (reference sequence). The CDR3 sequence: CASTRDRASEQFF. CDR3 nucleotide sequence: TGTGCCAGCACCCGGGACAGAGCCAGTGAGCAGTTCTTC.

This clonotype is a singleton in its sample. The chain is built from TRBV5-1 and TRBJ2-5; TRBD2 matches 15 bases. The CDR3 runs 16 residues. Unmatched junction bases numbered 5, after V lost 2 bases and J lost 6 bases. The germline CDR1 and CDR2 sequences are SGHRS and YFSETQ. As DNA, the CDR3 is TGCGCCAGCAGCTTAGGGACTAGCGGGAGGCCGAAGACCCAGTACTTC. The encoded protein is CASSLGTSGRPKTQYF. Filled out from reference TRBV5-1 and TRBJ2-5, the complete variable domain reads KAGVTQTPRYLIKTRGQQVTLSCSPISGHRSVSWYQQTPGQGLQFLFEYFSETQRNKGNFPGRFSGRQFSNSRSEMNVSTLELGDSALYLCASSLGTSGRPKTQYFGPGTRLLVL.

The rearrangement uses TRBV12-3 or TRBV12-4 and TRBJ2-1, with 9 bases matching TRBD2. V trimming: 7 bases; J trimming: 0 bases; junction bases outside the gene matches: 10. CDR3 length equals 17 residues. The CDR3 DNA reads TGTGCCAGCATCCTTAGCGGGAGTAGAGGCTCCTACAATGAGCAGTTCTTC. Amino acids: CASILSGSRGSYNEQFF.

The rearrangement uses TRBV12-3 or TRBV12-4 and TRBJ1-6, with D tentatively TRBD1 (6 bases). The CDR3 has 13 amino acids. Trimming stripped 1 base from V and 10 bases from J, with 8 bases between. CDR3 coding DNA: TGTGCCAGCAGTTTAGGTGGGGGCTCACCCCTCCACTTT. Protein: CASSLGGGSPLHF.